Listed below are T cell receptor beta chains from one sample, sequenced in a study of technical replicates of blood from a handful of donors. Sequenced by immunoSEQ multiplex PCR; TCRdb stores in-frame clones only, minus some. In the table there are about 79,000 clones, 75% to 95% of which are singletons. Source material: T cells isolated from PBMCs. The origin of the receptors is a human donor in good health. Some clones in this sample may be carry-over from other donors' samples. CDR3s include the opening cysteine and the closing phenylalanine or tryptophan. The D gene is left open where the match is weak. Only some rows state a clone size, as once, few, many or a class for expanded clones.

D	J	V	size	length	DNA	CDR3
TRBD1	TRBJ1-5	TRBV6-1	few	14	TGTGCCAGCAGTGGGGACAGGGGAAATCAGCCCCAGCATTTT	CASSGDRGNQPQHF
TRBD1	TRBJ1-4	TRBV4-2	NA	16	TGTGCCAGCAGCCAAGCTGGGACAGGGGTAGATGAAAAACTGTTTTTT	CASSQAGTGVDEKLFF
TRBD1	TRBJ2-5	TRBV2	NA	14	TGTGCCAGCAGTGTCCAGGGGGCGGGAGAGACCCAGTACTTC	CASSVQGAGETQYF
NA	TRBJ2-2	TRBV9	NA	13	TGTGCCAGCAGCGTAGAGCCGACCGGGGAGCTGTTTTTT	CASSVEPTGELFF
NA	TRBJ2-7	TRBV19	NA	13	TGTGCCAGTAGATCAGGGCCATCCTACGAGCAGTACTTC	CASRSGPSYEQYF
NA	TRBJ2-7	TRBV28	NA	15	TGTGCCAGCAGTTTGGGGCCACAGGGAGGGTACGAGCAGTACTTC	CASSLGPQGGYEQYF
NA	TRBJ2-7	TRBV27	NA	14	TGTGCCAGCAGTCCTACTATGCGGGGCTACGAGCAGTACTTC	CASSPTMRGYEQYF
NA	TRBJ1-1	TRBV5-5	NA	14	TGTGCCAGCAGCTTTTCCTCGGGGGAAACTGAAGCTTTCTTT	CASSFSSGETEAFF
TRBD2	TRBJ2-1	TRBV9	NA	15	TGTGCCAGCAGCTATAGCGGGAGGCCGGACAATGAGCAGTTCTTC	CASSYSGRPDNEQFF
NA	TRBJ1-2	TRBV2	NA	14	TGTGCCAGCAGGGCCTCCGGGACACTCTATGGCTACACCTTC	CASRASGTLYGYTF
NA	TRBJ2-7	TRBV9	NA	13	TGTGCCAGCAGCCCCAGGGCCTACTACGAGCAGTACTTC	CASSPRAYYEQYF
NA	TRBJ2-2	TRBV7-9	NA	15	TGTGCCAGCAGCTTTTCTGCGGGGAACACCGGGGAGCTGTTTTTT	CASSFSAGNTGELFF
TRBD2	TRBJ2-5	TRBV10-2	NA	17	TGCGCCAGCAGTGAGTCGAGGGCTAGCGGGCTCCTTGAGACCCAGTACTTC	CASSESRASGLLETQYF
TRBD1	TRBJ2-4	TRBV19	NA	14	TGTGCCAGTAGTGCACACAGGGGGCCGGACATTCAGTACTTC	CASSAHRGPDIQYF
NA	TRBJ1-2	TRBV15	NA	15	TGTGCCACCAGCAGCCCGGGAGGAGGGAACTATGGCTACACCTTC	CATSSPGGGNYGYTF
NA	TRBJ1-5	TRBV6-5	once	14	TGTGCCAGCAGTTACTCCACTTACGATCAGCCCCAGCATTTT	CASSYSTYDQPQHF
NA	TRBJ2-1	TRBV30	few	14	TGTGCCTGGATGAGTAGCGTCCCCTACAATGAGCAGTTCTTC	CAWMSSVPYNEQFF
NA	TRBJ2-5	TRBV7-9	NA	14	TGTGCCAGCAGCTCTGGGACACCCGAAGAGACCCAGTACTTC	CASSSGTPEETQYF
TRBD2	TRBJ2-7	TRBV30	NA	13	TGTGCCTCCGGGATAGCGGGAGAGGGGGAGCAGTACTTC	CASGIAGEGEQYF
NA	TRBJ1-5	TRBV11-2	NA	14	TGTGCCAGCAGCTTAACCAGGGTCAAACAGCCCCAGCATTTT	CASSLTRVKQPQHF
NA	TRBJ1-2	TRBV11-1	NA	15	TGTGCCAGCAGCCCAAGCCCGGAGGCTAACTATGGCTACACCTTC	CASSPSPEANYGYTF
NA	TRBJ2-3	TRBV19	NA	16	TGTGCCAGTAGTGCCCGACTCTACCTTAGCACAGATACGCAGTATTTT	CASSARLYLSTDTQYF
NA	TRBJ1-1	TRBV2	once	15	TGTGCCAGCATCAACAGGAGGGACGTGAACACTGAAGCTTTCTTT	CASINRRDVNTEAFF
NA	TRBJ2-7	TRBV30	NA	11	TGTGCCTGGACACTCAGGGCCGAGCAGTACTTC	CAWTLRAEQYF
NA	TRBJ1-1	TRBV7-2	NA	15	TGTGCCAGCAGCCCTCTCCCCAGGGCGAACACTGAAGCTTTCTTT	CASSPLPRANTEAFF
NA	TRBJ1-1	TRBV5-6	NA	14	TGTGCCAGCAGCTCCCCCTACGCGAACACTGAAGCTTTCTTT	CASSSPYANTEAFF
TRBD2	TRBJ2-1	TRBV6-5	NA	14	TGTGCCAGCGAGGGAGGGAGCTCCTACAATGAGCAGTTCTTC	CASEGGSSYNEQFF
TRBD2	TRBJ2-7	TRBV7-2	once	14	TGTGCCAGCAGCTTAACCGGACTAGCGGGAGTTCTGTACTTC	CASSLTGLAGVLYF
NA	TRBJ1-1	TRBV30	NA	15	TGTGCCTGGAGTGTGAGTAGGGGATTAAACACTGAAGCTTTCTTT	CAWSVSRGLNTEAFF
TRBD2	TRBJ2-7	TRBV9	once	15	TGTGCCAGCAGCGTAGCAGGGAGGGACCCCTACGAGCAGTACTTC	CASSVAGRDPYEQYF
TRBD1	TRBJ1-2	TRBV28	NA	15	TGTGCCAGCAGTCCCCCCGGGACAGGGACCAGTGGCTACACCTTC	CASSPPGTGTSGYTF
NA	TRBJ2-1	TRBV19	NA	17	TGTGCCAGTAGTATATTTGGGGGGACTCCAGCCTACAATGAGCAGTTCTTC	CASSIFGGTPAYNEQFF
TRBD2	TRBJ2-3	TRBV30	NA	13	TGTGCCTGGAGTGTGGGGACTGGCGGGGGGCAGTATTTT	CAWSVGTGGGQYF
NA	TRBJ1-2	TRBV4-1	NA	16	TGCGCCAGCAGCCAAGGGGGGCAGGGAAGAGGCTATGGCTACACCTTC	CASSQGGQGRGYGYTF
NA	TRBJ2-3	TRBV2	NA	16	TGTGCCAGCCCCACTTCTACCATTCAGGGGATAGATACGCAGTATTTT	CASPTSTIQGIDTQYF
TRBD2	TRBJ2-3	TRBV12-5	once	16	TGTGCTAGTGGTTTGGTACTGGGCGGGAGGGGGGATACGCAGTATTTT	CASGLVLGGRGDTQYF
TRBD1	TRBJ1-5	TRBV28	NA	14	TGTGCCAGCAGCTACGGACAGGGGAGTCAGCCCCAGCATTTT	CASSYGQGSQPQHF
TRBD1	TRBJ1-1	TRBV9	NA	15	TGTGCCAGCAGCCTGGGGACAGCTGGCAACACTGAAGCTTTCTTT	CASSLGTAGNTEAFF
NA	TRBJ2-3	TRBV5-1	NA	13	TGCGCCAGCGGTTTACAGAGCACAGATACGCAGTATTTT	CASGLQSTDTQYF
TRBD2	TRBJ2-7	TRBV18	NA	18	TGTGCCAGCTCACTCACTGCCGGACTAGCGGATAACTCCTACGAGCAGTACTTC	CASSLTAGLADNSYEQYF
NA	TRBJ1-4	TRBV5-1	NA	14	TGCGCCAGCAGCTTGGTTTTCGGGTATGAAAAACTGTTTTTT	CASSLVFGYEKLFF
NA	TRBJ1-1	TRBV30	few	14	TGTGCCTGGAGTCCGGGAGTTCAGGACACTGAAGCTTTCTTT	CAWSPGVQDTEAFF
NA	TRBJ2-3	TRBV6-6	NA	15	TGTGCCAGCAGTTACTTGGGCGGGACCACAGATACGCAGTATTTT	CASSYLGGTTDTQYF
NA	TRBJ2-1	TRBV11-3	NA	14	TGTGCCAGCAGCTTATTCCGCGGTTACAATGAGCAGTTCTTC	CASSLFRGYNEQFF
TRBD1	TRBJ2-1	TRBV19	NA	15	TGTGCCAGTAGTATCTTTGGGACAGACTACAATGAGCAGTTCTTC	CASSIFGTDYNEQFF
NA	TRBJ1-4	TRBV4-2	NA	14	TGTGCCAGCAGCCTAGAAGAGGGAACTGAAAAACTGTTTTTT	CASSLEEGTEKLFF
NA	TRBJ1-1	TRBV9	NA	14	TGTGCCAGCAGCGTAGTGGGGGGGAGGGATGAAGCTTTCTTT	CASSVVGGRDEAFF
TRBD1	TRBJ1-1	TRBV5-8	NA	12	TGTGCCAGCAGCCAGGGGGAGTATAAAGCTTTCTTT	CASSQGEYKAFF
NA	TRBJ2-1	TRBV18	NA	15	TGTGCCAGCTCACCATCGCCCACAGGTCCCAATGAGCAGTTCTTC	CASSPSPTGPNEQFF
NA	TRBJ2-5	TRBV10-1	NA	13	TGCGCCAGCAGGAGTTCGGGACAAGAGACCCAGTACTTC	CASRSSGQETQYF
NA	TRBJ1-1	TRBV29-1	NA	12	TGCAGCGCCTCGGGATCGAACACTGAAGCTTTCTTT	CSASGSNTEAFF
NA	TRBJ1-2	TRBV28	NA	13	TGTGCCAGCAGTTTGGGGGCGGGCTATGGCTACACCTTC	CASSLGAGYGYTF
TRBD1	TRBJ1-1	TRBV29-1	NA	13	TGCAGCGGGGGACAGGCCTCCAACACTGAAGCTTTCTTT	CSGGQASNTEAFF
TRBD2	TRBJ2-1	TRBV19	few	14	TGTGCCAGTAGTAGCCCTAGCGGATACAATGAGCAGTTCTTC	CASSSPSGYNEQFF
NA	TRBJ2-7	TRBV28	NA	14	TGTGCCAGCAGTTCGTTTGGAGGGTCCTACGAGCAGTACTTC	CASSSFGGSYEQYF
TRBD1	TRBJ1-5	TRBV5-8	NA	17	TGTGCCAGCAGCTTAGACAGGGAAGGAGGCCCCTATCAGCCCCAGCATTTT	CASSLDREGGPYQPQHF
NA	TRBJ2-7	TRBV6-6	NA	13	TGTGCCAGCAGGTTTCAGGATTCGGGGGAGCAGTACTTC	CASRFQDSGEQYF